These 12 T cell receptor beta chains share one sample of origin, sequenced in a study of PD-L1 blockade in urothelial cancer (dated by TCRdb to between 2016 and 2019). In light of the paper, this sample's time point label describes: pretreatment peripheral blood. The receptor library was made with the immunoSEQ multiplex PCR assay. TCRdb's version of the immuneACCESS table is confined to in-frame rearrangements and falls short of the full clone set. An unresolved V gene accounts for under half of the shortfall where checked; the remainder is of unknown origin. This sample lists approximately 90,000 clones; under 90% were detected once. The ten largest clonotypes hold approximately 15% of the sample. The sequenced sample was PBMCs, obtained around atezolizumab (anti-PD-L1) treatment. These receptors originate from a man aged 55 to 70 with urothelial cancer.

The chain employs TRBV11-2 and TRBJ1-1; D gene uncertain. Between the trimmed V and J ends, which lost 1 base and 1 base, there was a span of 7 bases. From germline, CDR1 is SGHAT and CDR2 FQNNGV. The length of the CDR3 is 14 residues. CDR3 protein: CASSLAGSNTEAFF. As DNA, the CDR3 is TGTGCCAGCAGCTTAGCGGGTTCGAACACTGAAGCTTTCTTT.

The V gene is TRBV4-2, the J gene TRBJ2-5; possible D gene TRBD2, 5 bases. V lost 0 bases, J lost 5 bases, and 19 bases lay in between. This CDR3 comprises 17 residues. Germline V gene sequence: CDR1 LGHNA, CDR2 YNFKEQ. In DNA form, the CDR3 reads TGTGCCAGCAGCCAAGATCTGGGGAGATTTTCGGGTGAGACCCAGTACTTC. Translation: CASSQDLGRFSGETQYF.

CDR3 DNA sequence: TGTGCCAGCAGCTTCGCGAGGGGGGGGAGCACAGATACGCAGTATTTT. Translation: CASSFARGGSTDTQYF. The chain joins TRBV7-2 to TRBJ2-3, with a weak D call TRBD2 (7 bases). Germline V lookup: CDR1 SGHTA, CDR2 FQGNSA. CDR3 size: 16 residues. Between the trimmed V and J ends, which lost 3 bases and 0 bases, there was a span of 13 bases. Looking up the rest from reference TRBV7-2 and TRBJ2-3 gives the full variable domain: GAGVSQSPSNKVTEKGKDVELRCDPISGHTALYWYRQSLGQGLEFLIYFQGNSAPDKSGLPSDRFSAERTGGSVSTLTIQRTQQEDSAVYLCASSFARGGSTDTQYFGPGTRLTVL.

This sequence joins TRBV11-3 and TRBJ2-2, with TRBD1 matching 9 bases. This CDR3 region has 17 residues. Germline-derived CDR1 and CDR2 are SGHNT and YENEEA. The V and J ends lost 2 bases and 2 bases, in that order; junction bases with no gene match: 6. For the CDR3, the DNA is TGTGCCAGCAGCTTACTTAGGACAGGGGACAACACCGGGGAGCTGTTTTTT. This translates into CASSLLRTGDNTGELFF.

The chain joins TRBV7-6 to TRBJ2-7; 15 bases agree with TRBD2. Germline V lookup: CDR1 SGHVS, CDR2 FNYEAQ. CDR3 size: 16 residues. Unmatched junction bases numbered 3, after V lost 4 bases and J lost 2 bases. The CDR3 reads CASSSGTSGRTYEQYF. The DNA of the CDR3 is TGTGCCAGCAGCTCCGGGACTAGCGGGAGGACCTACGAGCAGTACTTC.

The chain employs TRBV7-8 and TRBJ2-1; a weak D match, TRBD2 (5 bases). From germline, CDR1 is SGHVS and CDR2 FQNEAQ. Trimming cost V 6 bases and J 6 bases, with 12 bases left between them. The CDR3 extends over 13 amino acids. CDR3 DNA: TGTGCCAGCAGGGACGGGAATGTCAATGAGCAGTTCTTC. Amino acids: CASRDGNVNEQFF.

This clone was recorded only once. At the DNA level, this CDR3 is encoded by other sequences in the same sample as well. The J gene is TRBJ2-3, the V gene TRBV9; the D gene is possibly TRBD2 (6 bases). The CDR3 contains 15 residues. In germline, CDR1 is SGDLS, CDR2 YYNGEE. V was shortened by 0 bases and J by 0 bases, with 8 bases between the two germline ends. The CDR3 protein is CASSVVGTSTDTQYF. Written as DNA, the CDR3 is TGTGCCAGCAGCGTAGTCGGGACTAGCACAGATACGCAGTATTTT.

The J gene is TRBJ1-2, the V gene TRBV5-1; weak D call: TRBD1 (5 bases). CDR1 SGHRS and CDR2 YFSETQ come from the germline V gene. There are 14 residues in the CDR3. The V end lost 3 bases, the J end lost 5 bases, and 14 bases lay between the germline ends. In DNA form, the CDR3 reads TGCGCCAGCAGCTCGACGGGGGATTATTATGGCTACACCTTC. The encoded protein is CASSSTGDYYGYTF.

The V gene is TRBV5-1, the J gene TRBJ2-3; a weak D match, TRBD2 (5 bases). This CDR3 is 15 amino acids long. The V and J ends lost 3 bases and 3 bases respectively, with 14 bases between them. Per germline, CDR1 SGHRS and CDR2 YFSETQ. CDR3: CASSYGLGGTDTQYF. CDR3 DNA sequence: TGCGCCAGCAGCTACGGACTGGGTGGGACAGATACGCAGTATTTT.

The gene calls are TRBV30 and TRBJ2-4; a weak D match, TRBD1 (6 bases). V gave up 5 bases and J gave up 0 bases, with 20 bases separating them. The germline gives CDR1 GTSNPN, CDR2 SVGIG (reference sequence). The CDR3 runs to 17 residues. The CDR3 DNA is TGTGCCTGGGGGGACAAGAGAAACACACTAGCCAAAAACATTCAGTACTTC. This codes for CAWGDKRNTLAKNIQYF.

This clone has only a few counts. The V and J genes are TRBV5-1 and TRBJ1-1, with 8 bases that match TRBD1. Germline V CDR1 and CDR2: SGHRS, YFSETQ. CDR3 length equals 12 residues. V shed 4 bases and J 7 bases; nucleotides not matched to a gene: 3. The CDR3 is CASSQGAGEAFF. Written as DNA, the CDR3 is TGCGCCAGCAGCCAGGGGGCTGGTGAAGCTTTCTTT. Drawing the rest from reference TRBV5-1 and TRBJ1-1, the complete variable domain is KAGVTQTPRYLIKTRGQQVTLSCSPISGHRSVSWYQQTPGQGLQFLFEYFSETQRNKGNFPGRFSGRQFSNSRSEMNVSTLELGDSALYLCASSQGAGEAFFGQGTRLTVV.

The chain links TRBV7-8 to TRBJ1-5, with D unresolved. Germline V lookup: CDR1 SGHVS, CDR2 FQNEAQ. V was shortened by 4 bases and J by 6 bases, with 10 bases between the two germline ends. The CDR3 extends over 13 amino acids. The CDR3, as DNA: TGTGCCAGCAGCTCGACTGGAGCTCAGCCCCAGCATTTT. This sequence encodes CASSSTGAQPQHF.